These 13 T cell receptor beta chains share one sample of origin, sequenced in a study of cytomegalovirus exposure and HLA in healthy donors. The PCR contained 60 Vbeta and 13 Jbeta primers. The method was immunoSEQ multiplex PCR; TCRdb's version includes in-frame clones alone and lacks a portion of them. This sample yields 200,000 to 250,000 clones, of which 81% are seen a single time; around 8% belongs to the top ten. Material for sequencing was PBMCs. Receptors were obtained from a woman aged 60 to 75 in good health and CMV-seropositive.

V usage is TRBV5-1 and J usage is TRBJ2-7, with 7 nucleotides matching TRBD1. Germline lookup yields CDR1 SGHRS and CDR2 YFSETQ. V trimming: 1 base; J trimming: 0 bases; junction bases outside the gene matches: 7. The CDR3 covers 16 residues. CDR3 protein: CASSLNRAGGSYEQYF. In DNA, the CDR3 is TGCGCCAGCAGCTTGAATCGGGCAGGGGGCTCCTACGAGCAGTACTTC. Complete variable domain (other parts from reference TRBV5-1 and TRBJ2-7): KAGVTQTPRYLIKTRGQQVTLSCSPISGHRSVSWYQQTPGQGLQFLFEYFSETQRNKGNFPGRFSGRQFSNSRSEMNVSTLELGDSALYLCASSLNRAGGSYEQYFGPGTRLTVT.

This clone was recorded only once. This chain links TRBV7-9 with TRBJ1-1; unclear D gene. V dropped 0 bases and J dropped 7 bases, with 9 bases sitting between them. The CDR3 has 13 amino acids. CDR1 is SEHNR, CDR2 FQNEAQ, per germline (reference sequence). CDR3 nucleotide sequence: TGTGCCAGCAGCTTAGCCGAGGGTAGTGAAGCTTTCTTT. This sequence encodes CASSLAEGSEAFF.

CDR3 amino acids: CASSGDSTTGNTIYF. CDR3 in DNA: TGTGCCAGCAGCGGAGACAGCACTACTGGAAACACCATATATTTT. This chain links TRBV9 with TRBJ1-3; tentative D call: TRBD1 (5 bases). Trimming shortened V by 3 bases and J by 2 bases, and 12 bases separated the two germline ends. Per germline, CDR1 SGDLS and CDR2 YYNGEE. This CDR3 contains 15 residues. The entire variable domain, with the rest obtained from reference TRBV9 and TRBJ1-3, is as follows: DSGVTQTPKHLITATGQRVTLRCSPRSGDLSVYWYQQSLDQGLQFLIQYYNGEERAKGNILERFSAQQFPDLHSELNLSSLELGDSALYFCASSGDSTTGNTIYFGEGSWLTVV.

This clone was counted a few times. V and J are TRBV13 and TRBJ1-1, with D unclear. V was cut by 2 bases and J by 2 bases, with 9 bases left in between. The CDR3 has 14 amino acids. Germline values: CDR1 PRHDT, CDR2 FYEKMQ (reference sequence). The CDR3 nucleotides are TGTGCCAGCAGCTTAAATCGAGGTAACACTGAAGCTTTCTTT. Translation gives CASSLNRGNTEAFF.

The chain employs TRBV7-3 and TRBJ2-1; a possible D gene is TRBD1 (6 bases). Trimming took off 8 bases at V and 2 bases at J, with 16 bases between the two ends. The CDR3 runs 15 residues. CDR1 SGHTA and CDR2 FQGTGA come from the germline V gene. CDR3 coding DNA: TGTGCCAGCGGACTCGCTGGACAGCCCTACAATGAGCAGTTCTTC. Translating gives CASGLAGQPYNEQFF.

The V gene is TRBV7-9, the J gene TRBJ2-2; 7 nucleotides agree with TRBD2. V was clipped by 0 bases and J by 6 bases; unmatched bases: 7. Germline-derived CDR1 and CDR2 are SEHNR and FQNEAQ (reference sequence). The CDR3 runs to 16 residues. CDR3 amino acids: CASSLAGGRVSGELFF. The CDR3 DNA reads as TGTGCCAGCAGCTTAGCCGGCGGGAGAGTATCCGGGGAGCTGTTTTTT.

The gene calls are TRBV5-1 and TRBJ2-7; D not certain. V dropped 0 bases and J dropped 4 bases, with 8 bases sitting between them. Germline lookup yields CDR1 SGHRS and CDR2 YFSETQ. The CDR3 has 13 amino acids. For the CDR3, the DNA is TGCGCCAGCAGCTTGGTAACAGAATACGAGCAGTACTTC. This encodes CASSLVTEYEQYF.

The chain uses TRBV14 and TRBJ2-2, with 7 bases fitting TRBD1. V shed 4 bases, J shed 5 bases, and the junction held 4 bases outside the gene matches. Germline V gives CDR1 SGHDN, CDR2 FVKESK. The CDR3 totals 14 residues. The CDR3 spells CASSRSRGTGELFF. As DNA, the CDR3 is TGTGCCAGCAGCCGAAGCAGGGGGACCGGGGAGCTGTTTTTT.

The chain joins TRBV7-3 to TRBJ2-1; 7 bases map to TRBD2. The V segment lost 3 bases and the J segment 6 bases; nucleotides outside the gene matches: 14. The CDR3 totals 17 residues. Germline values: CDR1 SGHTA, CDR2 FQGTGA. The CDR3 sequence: CASSLEGAGILGNEQFF. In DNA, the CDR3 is TGTGCCAGCAGCTTGGAGGGAGCGGGGATATTAGGCAATGAGCAGTTCTTC.

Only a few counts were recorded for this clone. CDR3 sequence (DNA): TGCGCCAGCAGCTTGGGGGACAGGAACACTGAAGCTTTCTTT. Residues: CASSLGDRNTEAFF. The chain carries TRBV5-1 and TRBJ1-1; 7 bases fit TRBD1. The ends lost 0 bases at V and 1 base at J; junction bases unmatched: 0. The CDR3 is 14 residues long. From germline, CDR1 is SGHRS and CDR2 YFSETQ.

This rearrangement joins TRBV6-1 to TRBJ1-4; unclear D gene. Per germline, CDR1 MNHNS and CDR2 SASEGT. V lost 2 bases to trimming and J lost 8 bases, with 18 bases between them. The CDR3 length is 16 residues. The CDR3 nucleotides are TGTGCCAGCAGTGAATTAGACGGAGGCCTTCGGGAAAAACTGTTTTTT. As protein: CASSELDGGLREKLFF.

Here the CDR3 DNA reads TGTGCCAGCAGCTTAAGGGGAAGTGGCACTGAAGCTTTCTTT. Amino acid sequence: CASSLRGSGTEAFF. The rearrangement links TRBV7-9 to TRBJ1-1; weak D call: TRBD1 (5 bases). Trimming took 2 bases from V and 4 from J, leaving 11 bases between them. The germline gives CDR1 SEHNR, CDR2 FQNEAQ (reference sequence). The CDR3 consists of 14 residues.

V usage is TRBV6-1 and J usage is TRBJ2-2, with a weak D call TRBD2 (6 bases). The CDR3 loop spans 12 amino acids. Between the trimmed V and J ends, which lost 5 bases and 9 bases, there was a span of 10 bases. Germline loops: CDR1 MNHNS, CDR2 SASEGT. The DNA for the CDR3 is TGTGCCAGCAGTCACCGGGGGAGGGAGCTGTTTTTT. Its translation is CASSHRGRELFF.